This entry lists 31 T cell receptor beta chains sequenced from one sample in a study of OX40 agonist ivuxolimab in advanced cancers. Profiled with immunoSEQ multiplex PCR; TCRdb holds only in-frame clones, not every one. The sample has more than 60,000 clones, about three quarters seen once. The sequences come from CD4+ or CD8+ T cells sorted from blood, collected in a trial of the OX40 agonist ivuxolimab. The receptors come from an adult with an advanced solid tumor such as melanoma, head and neck, liver or kidney cancer.

This clone appeared a few times. The rearrangement joins TRBV28 to TRBJ2-2; D not certain. Trimming shortened V by 9 bases and J by 1 base, and 15 bases separated the two germline ends. The V gene's germline CDR1 is MDHEN and CDR2 SYDVKM. The CDR3 has 15 amino acids. The CDR3 DNA sequence: TGTGCCAGTACCCGTGGTGACCTGAACACCGGGGAGCTGTTTTTT. Protein sequence: CASTRGDLNTGELFF.

The table lists this clone with a count of one. The chain joins TRBV9 to TRBJ1-1, with a possible D match to TRBD1 (5 bases). CDR1 and CDR2 from the germline V gene are SGDLS and YYNGEE. V gave up 7 bases and J gave up 4 bases, with 17 bases separating them. This CDR3 comprises 14 residues. CDR3 region: CASGQSLRGTEAFF. Here the CDR3 DNA reads TGTGCCAGCGGTCAGAGTCTGAGGGGCACTGAAGCTTTCTTT.

The rearrangement links TRBV11-2 to TRBJ2-1; a weak D match, TRBD2 (5 bases). The CDR3 covers 17 residues. Trimming took off 2 bases at V and 3 bases at J, with 17 bases between the two ends. The germline V gene encodes CDR1 SGHAT and CDR2 FQNNGV. This CDR3 reads CASSLQPDYMFYNEQFF. As DNA, the CDR3 is TGTGCCAGCAGCTTACAGCCAGACTACATGTTCTACAATGAGCAGTTCTTC.

This chain joins TRBV7-9 and TRBJ1-1; D possibly corresponds to TRBD1 (5 bases). Trimming removed 5 bases from V and 3 bases from J, with 19 bases in between. Looked up from germline, CDR1 is SEHNR and CDR2 is FQNEAQ (reference sequence). The CDR3 is 16 residues long. In DNA form, the CDR3 reads TGTGCCAGCAGCCCCATATCGGGCAGGGCTGACACTGAAGCTTTCTTT. It specifies CASSPISGRADTEAFF.

The V and J genes are TRBV5-1 and TRBJ2-7; D could derive from TRBD1 or TRBD2 (5 bases each). The CDR3 runs 14 residues. The V and J ends lost 0 bases and 2 bases respectively, with 9 bases between them. Germline V gene lookup returns CDR1 SGHRS and CDR2 YFSETQ. In DNA, the CDR3 is TGCGCCAGCAGCTTGGGAGGGGCGACCTACGAGCAGTACTTC. It translates to CASSLGGATYEQYF.

The V call is TRBV5-4, the J call TRBJ1-1, with a tentative D call TRBD1 (5 bases). Germline lookup yields CDR1 SGHNT and CDR2 YYREEE (reference sequence). V lost 2 bases and J 4 bases, leaving 9 bases between the germline ends. The CDR3 is 13 amino acids. In DNA, the CDR3 is TGTGCCAGCAGCTTTTTCGGGGGCACTGAAGCTTTCTTT. Translation: CASSFFGGTEAFF.

As to this clone: One end of the junction does not line up with germline, which may come from a read error. The chain carries TRBV7-7 and TRBJ2-1, with TRBD2 identical over 10 bases. The germline gives CDR1 SSHAT, CDR2 FNYEAQ (reference sequence). CDR3 length: 16 residues. The CDR3, as DNA: TGTGCTAGCAGCCGGACTAGCGGATCCTCCTACAATGAGCAGTTCTTC. It is translated as CASSRTSGSSYNEQFF.

The chain links TRBV19 to TRBJ2-2, with D maybe TRBD2 (5 bases). CDR1 and CDR2 from the germline V gene are LNHDA and SQIVND (reference sequence). The V gene lost 5 bases and the J gene lost 8 bases, with 18 bases spanning the gap. This CDR3 spans 15 amino acids. This CDR3 is CASSPRVAGRGELFF. The CDR3 DNA is TGTGCCAGTAGTCCCCGGGTCGCGGGCAGAGGGGAGCTGTTTTTT. Full variable domain (missing parts from reference TRBV19 and TRBJ2-2): DGGITQSPKYLFRKEGQNVTLSCEQNLNHDAMYWYRQDPGQGLRLIYYSQIVNDFQKGDIAEGYSVSREKKESFPLTVTSAQKNPTAFYLCASSPRVAGRGELFFGEGSRLTVL.

This chain links TRBV14 with TRBJ1-1; TRBD1 is a possible D gene (5 bases). The V gene lost 4 bases and the J gene lost 1 base, with 7 bases spanning the gap. CDR3 length: 13 amino acids. CDR1 and CDR2 from the germline V gene are SGHDN and FVKESK. The CDR3 DNA reads as TGTGCCAGCAGCCGACAGAGGAACACTGAAGCTTTCTTT. This encodes CASSRQRNTEAFF. The whole variable domain, remainder taken from reference TRBV14 and TRBJ1-1, is EAGVTQFPSHSVIEKGQTVTLRCDPISGHDNLYWYRRVMGKEIKFLLHFVKESKQDESGMPNNRFLAERTGGTYSTLKVQPAELEDSGVYFCASSRQRNTEAFFGQGTRLTVV.

The chain carries TRBV21-1 and TRBJ1-6; the table calls TRBD1, which could not be checked here. TRBV21-1 is assigned pseudogene status. This CDR3 has 15 residues. CDR3 coding DNA: TGTGCCAGTTCAGGAAGGGGTTTACAGAATTCACCCCTCCACTTT. It encodes CASSGRGLQNSPLHF.

The chain has TRBV6-1 and TRBJ2-2; D is perhaps TRBD1 or TRBD2 (6 bases each). The germline V gene has CDR1 MNHNS and CDR2 SASEGT. Between the trimmed V and J ends, which lost 7 bases and 4 bases, there was a span of 10 bases. The length of the CDR3 is 13 residues. The CDR3 nucleotides read TGTGCCAGCATGGGGGGCTCCACCGGGGAGCTGTTTTTT. It codes for CASMGGSTGELFF.

The chain's CDR3 is CASSLGQGARYF. CDR3 nucleotide sequence: TGTGCCAGCAGCTTAGGACAGGGGGCTCGGTACTTC. V and J are TRBV13 and TRBJ2-7; 9 nucleotides line up with TRBD1. CDR1 and CDR2 from the germline V gene are PRHDT and FYEKMQ (reference sequence). CDR3 size: 12 residues. With 0 bases clipped from V and 12 bases from J, the junction kept 3 bases outside the gene matches.

The sample holds a few counts of this clone. The CDR3 DNA follows: TGCGCCAGCAGCCCGGGAGGTAGCGGTAGCACAGATACGCAGTATTTT. Amino acid sequence: CASSPGGSGSTDTQYF. The genes are TRBV5-1 and TRBJ2-3; 7 positions match TRBD2. The CDR3 has 16 residues. J gave up 0 bases and V 4 bases, and 8 bases lay outside the gene matches. CDR1 and CDR2 from the germline V gene are SGHRS and YFSETQ.

CDR3 in amino acids: CASSFGTGVEAFF. As DNA, the CDR3 is TGTGCCAGCAGCTTCGGGACAGGGGTTGAAGCTTTCTTT. The chain couples TRBV5-4 to TRBJ1-1, with 10 bases matching TRBD1. Germline values: CDR1 SGHNT, CDR2 YYREEE (reference sequence). The CDR3 is 13 amino acids. The V and J ends lost 2 bases and 7 bases, in that order; junction bases with no gene match: 2. Based on the CDR3 plus reference TRBV5-4 and TRBJ1-1, the full variable domain is ETGVTQSPTHLIKTRGQQVTLRCSSQSGHNTVSWYQQALGQGPQFIFQYYREEENGRGNFPPRFSGLQFPNYSSELNVNALELDDSALYLCASSFGTGVEAFFGQGTRLTVV.

Comment on this clone: Other DNA variants within this sample encode the same CDR3. V and J are TRBV2 and TRBJ2-7; no clear D gene. Between the trimmed V and J ends, which lost 6 bases and 0 bases, there was a span of 6 bases. Per germline, CDR1 SNHLY and CDR2 FYNNEI. The CDR3 sequence is 12 residues long. The chain's CDR3 is CASSESSYEQYF. Written as DNA, the CDR3 is TGTGCCAGCAGCGAGAGCTCCTACGAGCAGTACTTC.

V and J are TRBV2 and TRBJ1-1, with D possibly TRBD1 on 5 matching bases. Germline-derived CDR1 and CDR2 are SNHLY and FYNNEI. The ends were cut back, 10 bases at V and 1 base at J, with 10 bases in the middle. There are 12 residues in the CDR3. CDR3: CATRRGNTEAFF. The DNA of the CDR3 is TGTGCCACAAGAAGGGGGAACACTGAAGCTTTCTTT.

J is TRBJ2-7 and V is TRBV7-3; 8 bases are a match to TRBD2. Trimming cost V 5 bases and J 2 bases; bases outside gene matches: 11. The length of the CDR3 is 16 residues. Germline V gene lookup returns CDR1 SGHTA and CDR2 FQGTGA. The CDR3 loop is CASSPGGRIGTYEQYF. Written as DNA, the CDR3 is TGTGCCAGCAGCCCGGGGGGGCGGATTGGGACCTACGAGCAGTACTTC.

This sequence joins TRBV4-1 and TRBJ1-5; 7 bases match TRBD1. The CDR3 totals 18 residues. The V segment lost 2 bases and the J segment 1 base; nucleotides outside the gene matches: 11. The germline gives CDR1 MGHRA, CDR2 YSYEKL. The CDR3 coding sequence is TGCGCCAGCAGCCAATATCATAGGGGGCCTAGGAGCAATCAGCCCCAGCATTTT. This codes for CASSQYHRGPRSNQPQHF.

The rearrangement joins TRBV6-1 to TRBJ2-7; D is ambiguous. CDR1 is MNHNS, CDR2 SASEGT, per germline. With 5 bases removed from V and 2 bases from J, the gap between germline ends came to 7 bases. This CDR3 region has 12 residues. CDR3 sequence: CASSTPAYEQYF. In nucleotides, the CDR3 is TGTGCCAGCAGTACCCCGGCCTACGAGCAGTACTTC.

On this clone: One end of the junction fails to match germline, which may point to a read error. The J gene is TRBJ2-1, the V gene TRBV7-7; D is unresolved. The CDR3 has 13 residues. In germline, CDR1 is SSHAT, CDR2 FNYEAQ (reference sequence). The CDR3 spells CASSQGSDNEQFF. The DNA for the CDR3 is TGTGCTAGCAGCCAAGGGTCGGACAATGAGCAGTTCTTC.

The gene calls are TRBV18 and TRBJ1-4; D perhaps matches TRBD1 (6 bases). CDR1 is KGHSH and CDR2 is LQKENI in the germline V gene. This CDR3 has 15 amino acids. Trimming pared 2 bases from V and 8 bases from J, leaving 15 bases between. CDR3 sequence: CASSPLAQGGEKLFF. CDR3 nucleotides: TGTGCCAGCTCACCATTAGCACAGGGAGGGGAAAAACTGTTTTTT.

A few counts support this clone. The chain employs TRBV11-3 and TRBJ2-1; unclear D gene. Germline lookup yields CDR1 SGHNT and CDR2 YENEEA. The germline V and J ends were trimmed by 5 bases and 0 bases, with 11 bases remaining between them. The CDR3 totals 15 residues. The CDR3 bases are TGTGCCAGCAGCCCCGGACGGAGCTCCTACAATGAGCAGTTCTTC. Protein sequence: CASSPGRSSYNEQFF.

The J gene is TRBJ1-3, the V gene TRBV5-1; D is possibly TRBD1 (5 bases). The V end was cut by 4 bases, the J end by 3 bases, with 14 bases between. CDR3 length: 15 amino acids. The germline V gene has CDR1 SGHRS and CDR2 YFSETQ. The chain's CDR3 is CASSPGEGGGNTIYF. CDR3 nucleotides: TGCGCCAGCAGCCCGGGGGAGGGCGGTGGAAACACCATATATTTT.

The V and J genes are TRBV5-1 and TRBJ2-5; D not resolved. The J call may not be correct, given that the DNA end is closer to TRBJ2-7. CDR1 is SGHRS and CDR2 is YFSETQ in the germline V gene. This CDR3 is built from 12 residues. The CDR3 protein is CASSLGDYEQYF. In nucleotides, the CDR3 is TGCGCCAGCAGCTTGGGGGACTACGAGCAGTACTTC.

CDR3 sequence reads: CAIRTRPTEAFF. The DNA of the CDR3 is TGTGCCATAAGGACAAGACCGACTGAAGCTTTCTTT. This chain links TRBV10-3 with TRBJ1-1; a possible D gene is TRBD1 (5 bases). The germline V gene has CDR1 ENHRY and CDR2 SYGVKD. CDR3 length: 12 residues. V dropped 9 bases and J dropped 5 bases, with 13 bases sitting between them.

The chain carries TRBV6-1 and TRBJ2-7; D gene unclear. Germline CDR1 MNHNS, CDR2 SASEGT. The CDR3 runs 12 residues. V was trimmed by 4 bases and J by 10 bases, leaving 14 bases between them. The DNA for the CDR3 is TGTGCCAGCAGTGTCTTCCTGTACTACCAGTACTTC. Residues: CASSVFLYYQYF.

The chain combines TRBV2 with TRBJ2-2; no reliable D call. Trimming cost V 2 bases and J 5 bases, with 18 bases left between them. In germline, CDR1 is SNHLY, CDR2 FYNNEI. The CDR3 length is 17 residues. CDR3 DNA sequence: TGTGCCAGCAGTGAATTGGCCGAAGTTCAAATAACCGGGGAGCTGTTTTTT. Encoded protein: CASSELAEVQITGELFF.

This chain uses TRBV10-3 with TRBJ1-2; TRBD1 matches 7 bases. This CDR3 contains 14 residues. With 7 bases clipped from V and 0 bases from J, the junction kept 5 bases outside the gene matches. Germline lookup yields CDR1 ENHRY and CDR2 SYGVKD. The CDR3 region is CAINPGQTNYGYTF. The DNA for the CDR3 is TGTGCCATCAACCCGGGACAGACTAACTATGGCTACACCTTC.

J is TRBJ2-6 and V is TRBV13; D not certain. Germline assignment: CDR1 PRHDT and CDR2 FYEKMQ (reference sequence). V lost 1 base and J 1 base, leaving 11 bases between the germline ends. CDR3 length: 17 amino acids. The CDR3 is CASSLAVGISGANVLTF. DNA of the CDR3: TGTGCCAGCAGCTTAGCAGTGGGGATTTCTGGGGCCAACGTCCTGACTTTC.

The chain uses TRBV4-2 and TRBJ2-3; 7 bases fit TRBD2. After removal of 0 bases from V and 0 bases from J, the junction contained 9 bases not matched to a gene. The germline V gene encodes CDR1 LGHNA and CDR2 YNFKEQ. This CDR3 is 18 amino acids long. DNA for the CDR3: TGTGCCAGCAGCCAAGATTATGAGGGCGGGGGAAGCACAGATACGCAGTATTTT. Its translation: CASSQDYEGGGSTDTQYF.

The CDR3 here is CASSAPRDGNQPQHF. The CDR3 nucleotides are TGTGCCAGCAGTGCCCCCAGGGACGGCAATCAGCCCCAGCATTTT. This chain joins TRBV28 and TRBJ1-5; tentative D call: TRBD1 (5 bases). The CDR3 is made up of 15 amino acids. Trimming shortened V by 5 bases and J by 2 bases, and 13 bases separated the two germline ends. The germline V gene encodes CDR1 MDHEN and CDR2 SYDVKM. The full variable domain, its missing parts supplied by reference TRBV28 and TRBJ1-5, is DVKVTQSSRYLVKRTGEKVFLECVQDMDHENMFWYRQDPGLGLRLIYFSYDVKMKEKGDIPEGYSVSREKKERFSLILESASTNQTSMYLCASSAPRDGNQPQHFGDGTRLSIL.